The source of this T cell receptor (beta chain) is a study of T-cell reconstitution after alpha-beta-depleted transplantation in children. Germline V gives CDR1 MNHEY, CDR2 SMNVEV (reference sequence). V lost 1 base, J lost 3 bases, and 7 bases lay in between. This CDR3 comprises 14 residues. During its preparation, the TCRbeta library received unique molecular identifiers. TCRdb reprocessed the PCR reads with MiXCR, giving one entry per CDR3 protein. The sample carries roughly 500,000 distinct CDR3 sequences, about 31% recorded once. The chain joins TRBV27 to TRBJ1-5; tentative D call: TRBD1 (6 bases). This TCR was sampled from a human donor who donated a stem cell graft to a child with aplastic anemia. Here the sequenced sample was PBMCs from the stem cell graft donor, taken from the stem cell graft. CDR3 sequence: CASSLLGANQPQHF. The CDR3 DNA follows: TGTGCCAGCAGTTTATTGGGGGCCAATCAGCCCCAGCATTTT.